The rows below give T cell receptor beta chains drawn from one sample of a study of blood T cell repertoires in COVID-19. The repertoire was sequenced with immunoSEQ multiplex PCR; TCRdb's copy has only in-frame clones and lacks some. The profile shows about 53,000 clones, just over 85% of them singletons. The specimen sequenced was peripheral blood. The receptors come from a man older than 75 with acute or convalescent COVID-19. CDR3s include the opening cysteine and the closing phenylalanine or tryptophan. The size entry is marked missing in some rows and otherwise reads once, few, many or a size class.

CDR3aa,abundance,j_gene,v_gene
CASSLQGDTSDGSLHF,few,TRBJ1-6,TRBV7-8
CASRRGSSSEQYF,.,TRBJ2-7,TRBV11-2
CASSPLEAGERQPQHF,.,TRBJ1-5,TRBV18
CAWDRESTYEQYF,.,TRBJ2-7,TRBV30
CASSYSNRGFYGYTF,.,TRBJ1-2,TRBV6-5
CASSSRQPNYGYTF,.,TRBJ1-2,TRBV5-1
CAISEGKGTSQETQYF,.,TRBJ2-5,TRBV10-3
CSVATGIGVGYTF,.,TRBJ1-2,TRBV29-1
CASSLTGSPQPQHF,.,TRBJ1-5,TRBV5-1
CASGRFSGGLQYEQFF,.,TRBJ2-1,TRBV19
CASSLGENTEAFF,.,TRBJ1-1,TRBV12-3/TRBV12-4
CASRPGTAGEAFF,.,TRBJ1-1,TRBV10-1
CASSSTGPSYEQYF,.,TRBJ2-7,TRBV7-2
CASSVSGGRQETQYF,.,TRBJ2-5,TRBV13
CASSQPDRPGANVLTF,once,TRBJ2-6,TRBV4-2
CASSQGQGGAGRAGYTF,.,TRBJ1-2,TRBV4-1
CASGWENQETQYF,few,TRBJ2-5,TRBV5-4
CASRWEVRYSYEQYF,.,TRBJ2-7,TRBV2
CASSSTGVTEAFF,.,TRBJ1-1,TRBV11-2
CASSATGLAGETQYF,.,TRBJ2-5,TRBV7-8
CASSRGGGTEAFF,.,TRBJ1-1,TRBV19
CASSIRGTGELFF,.,TRBJ2-2,TRBV6-5
CASSPNPGLAGLKQYF,.,TRBJ2-7,TRBV7-2
CASSVDIREGGNTIYF,.,TRBJ1-3,TRBV9
CASRLTGGGQPQHF,.,TRBJ1-5,TRBV6-1
CASSPLPRFDSPLHF,.,TRBJ1-6,TRBV18
CASSPGTSGGQETQYF,medium-sized,TRBJ2-5,TRBV9
CASRKKRTEGLTF,.,TRBJ1-2,TRBV12-3/TRBV12-4
CASSLGRGADTQYF,.,TRBJ2-3,TRBV7-2
CASSGTGGSPNTGELFF,.,TRBJ2-2,TRBV11-3
CASSTTSNTEAFF,once,TRBJ1-1,TRBV19
CASSSTPGRYNEQFF,.,TRBJ2-1,TRBV6-2/TRBV6-3
CASRAGVQETQYF,.,TRBJ2-5,TRBV5-1
CASSLGTGDGYTF,.,TRBJ1-2,TRBV7-8
CASRLTGPNTEAFF,.,TRBJ1-1,TRBV6-5
CASSFQGAHSPLHF,.,TRBJ1-6,TRBV14
CAWSVGAGELFF,.,TRBJ2-2,TRBV30
CASRIGLPGETQYF,.,TRBJ2-5,TRBV7-7
CASSLLAGALNEQFF,.,TRBJ2-1,TRBV4-3
CASSARQGPPYEQYF,.,TRBJ2-7,TRBV9
CASAGSHTGELFF,.,TRBJ2-2,TRBV6-5
CASSFGGETQYF,.,TRBJ2-5,TRBV19
CASSPLPLPPYEQYF,.,TRBJ2-7,TRBV7-9
CASRVGGSSYNSPLHF,.,TRBJ1-6,TRBV28
CASTPSGGALDTQYF,few,TRBJ2-3,TRBV7-2
CASRTRDSSSTDTQYF,.,TRBJ2-3,TRBV19
CASTIGTGGYEQYF,.,TRBJ2-7,TRBV19
CAISEGGEQYF,.,TRBJ2-7,TRBV10-3
CASSYEGQSVLTF,.,TRBJ2-6,TRBV6-5
CASTFKGVSRNQPQHF,.,TRBJ1-5,TRBV19
CASSLGRAGGSYEQYF,.,TRBJ2-7,TRBV27
CASSRQGNTEAFF,.,TRBJ1-1,TRBV12-3/TRBV12-4
CARRQVRGTGELFF,.,TRBJ2-2,TRBV2
CASSPSGNTGELFF,.,TRBJ2-2,TRBV28
CASSLLAGGGTDTQYF,.,TRBJ2-3,TRBV11-2
CAWDPGVHTDTQYF,.,TRBJ2-3,TRBV30
CASSPGLAGASFKNEQFF,.,TRBJ2-1,TRBV7-2